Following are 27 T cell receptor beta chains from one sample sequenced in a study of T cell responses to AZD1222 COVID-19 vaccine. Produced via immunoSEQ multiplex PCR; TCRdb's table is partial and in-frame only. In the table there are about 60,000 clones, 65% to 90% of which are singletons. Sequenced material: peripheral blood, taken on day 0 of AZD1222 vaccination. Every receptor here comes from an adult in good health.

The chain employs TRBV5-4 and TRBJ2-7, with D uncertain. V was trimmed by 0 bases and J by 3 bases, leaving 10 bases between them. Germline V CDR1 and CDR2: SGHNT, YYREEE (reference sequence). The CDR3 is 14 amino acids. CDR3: CASSLDGSFYEQYV. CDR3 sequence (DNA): TGTGCCAGCAGCTTGGATGGCAGCTTCTACGAGCAGTACGTC.

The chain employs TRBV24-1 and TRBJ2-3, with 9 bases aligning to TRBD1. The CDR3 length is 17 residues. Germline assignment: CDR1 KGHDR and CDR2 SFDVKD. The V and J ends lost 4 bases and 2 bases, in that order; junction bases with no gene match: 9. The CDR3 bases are TGTGCCACCAGTGACTCCAACTACAGGGGGCCCACAGATACGCAGTATTTT. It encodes CATSDSNYRGPTDTQYF.

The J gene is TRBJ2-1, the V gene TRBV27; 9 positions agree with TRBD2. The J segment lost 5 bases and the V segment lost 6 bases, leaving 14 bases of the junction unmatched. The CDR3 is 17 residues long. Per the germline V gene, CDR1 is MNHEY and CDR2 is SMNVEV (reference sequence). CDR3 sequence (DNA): TGTGCCAGCAGGGCGACTAGCGGAGTCCTCTGGGACAATGAGCAGTTCTTC. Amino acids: CASRATSGVLWDNEQFF.

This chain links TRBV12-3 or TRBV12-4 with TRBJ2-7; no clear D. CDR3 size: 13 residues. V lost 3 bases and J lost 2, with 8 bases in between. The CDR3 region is CASSFTITYEQYF. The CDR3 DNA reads TGTGCCAGCAGTTTTACCATCACCTACGAGCAGTACTTC.

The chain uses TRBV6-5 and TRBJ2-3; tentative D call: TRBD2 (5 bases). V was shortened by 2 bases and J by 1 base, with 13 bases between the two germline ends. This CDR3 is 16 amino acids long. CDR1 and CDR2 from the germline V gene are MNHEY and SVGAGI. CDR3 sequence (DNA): TGTGCCAGCAGTTACGCGCTGGGAGAACGCACAGATACGCAGTATTTT. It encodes CASSYALGERTDTQYF.

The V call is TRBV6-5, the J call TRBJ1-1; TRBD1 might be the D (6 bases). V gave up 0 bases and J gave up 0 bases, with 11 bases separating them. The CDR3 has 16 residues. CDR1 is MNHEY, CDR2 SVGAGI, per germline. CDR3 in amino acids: CASSYSPDSMNTEAFF. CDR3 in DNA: TGTGCCAGCAGTTACTCCCCGGACAGCATGAACACTGAAGCTTTCTTT.

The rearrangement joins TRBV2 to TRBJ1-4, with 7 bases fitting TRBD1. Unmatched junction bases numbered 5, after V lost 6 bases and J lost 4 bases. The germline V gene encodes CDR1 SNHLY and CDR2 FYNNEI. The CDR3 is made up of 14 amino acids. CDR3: CASSADRSNEKLFF. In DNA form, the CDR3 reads TGTGCCAGCAGCGCGGACAGGAGTAATGAAAAACTGTTTTTT.

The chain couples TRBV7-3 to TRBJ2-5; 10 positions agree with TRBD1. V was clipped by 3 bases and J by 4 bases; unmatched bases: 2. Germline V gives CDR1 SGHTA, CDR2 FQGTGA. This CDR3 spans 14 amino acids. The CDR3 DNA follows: TGTGCCAGCAGCTTGACAGGGGGCGCAGAGACCCAGTACTTC. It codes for CASSLTGGAETQYF.

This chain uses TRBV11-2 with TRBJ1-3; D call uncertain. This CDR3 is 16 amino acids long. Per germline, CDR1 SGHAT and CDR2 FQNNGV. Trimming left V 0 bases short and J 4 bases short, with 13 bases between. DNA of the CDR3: TGTGCCAGCAGCTTAGATAAGATGCGGAAAGGAAACACCATATATTTT. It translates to CASSLDKMRKGNTIYF. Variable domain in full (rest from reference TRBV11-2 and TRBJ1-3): EAGVAQSPRYKIIEKRQSVAFWCNPISGHATLYWYQQILGQGPKLLIQFQNNGVVDDSQLPKDRFSAERLKGVDSTLKIQPAKLEDSAVYLCASSLDKMRKGNTIYFGEGSWLTVV.

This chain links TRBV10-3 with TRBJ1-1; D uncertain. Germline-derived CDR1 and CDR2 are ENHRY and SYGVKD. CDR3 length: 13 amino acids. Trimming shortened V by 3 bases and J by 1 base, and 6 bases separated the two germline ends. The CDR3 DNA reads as TGTGCCATCAGTGAACGAAGGAACACTGAAGCTTTCTTT. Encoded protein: CAISERRNTEAFF.

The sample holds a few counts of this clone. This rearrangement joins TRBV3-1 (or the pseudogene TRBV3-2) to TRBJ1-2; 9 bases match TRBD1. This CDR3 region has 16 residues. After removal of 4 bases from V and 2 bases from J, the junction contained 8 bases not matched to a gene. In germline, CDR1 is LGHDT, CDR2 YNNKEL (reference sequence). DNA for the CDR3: TGTGCCAGCAGCCCCCGTGACGGACAGGGGAACTATGGCTACACCTTC. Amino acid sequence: CASSPRDGQGNYGYTF.

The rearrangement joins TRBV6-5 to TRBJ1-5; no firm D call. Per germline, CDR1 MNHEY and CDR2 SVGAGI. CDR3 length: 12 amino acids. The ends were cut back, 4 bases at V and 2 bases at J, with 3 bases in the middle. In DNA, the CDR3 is TGTGCCAGCAGTTTCCGCAATCAGCCCCAGCATTTT. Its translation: CASSFRNQPQHF.

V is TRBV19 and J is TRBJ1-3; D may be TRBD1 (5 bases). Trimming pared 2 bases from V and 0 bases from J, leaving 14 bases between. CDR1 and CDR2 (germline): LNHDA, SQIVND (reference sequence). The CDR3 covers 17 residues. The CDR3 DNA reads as TGTGCCAGTAGTATAAGGGGAGGGACCGGCTCTGGAAACACCATATATTTT. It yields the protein CASSIRGGTGSGNTIYF.

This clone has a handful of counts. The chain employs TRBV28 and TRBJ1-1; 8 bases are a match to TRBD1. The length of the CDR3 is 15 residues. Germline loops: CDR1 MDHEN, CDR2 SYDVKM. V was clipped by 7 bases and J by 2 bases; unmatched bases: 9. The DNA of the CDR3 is TGTGCCAGCACGCCCTCGGGACAGGCTAACACTGAAGCTTTCTTT. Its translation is CASTPSGQANTEAFF.

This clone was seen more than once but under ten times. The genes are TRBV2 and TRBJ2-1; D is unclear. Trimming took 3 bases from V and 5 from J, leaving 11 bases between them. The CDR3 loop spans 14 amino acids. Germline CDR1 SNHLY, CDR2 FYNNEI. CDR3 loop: CASSDRLLNNEQFF. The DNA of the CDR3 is TGTGCCAGCAGTGATCGGCTGCTGAACAATGAGCAGTTCTTC.

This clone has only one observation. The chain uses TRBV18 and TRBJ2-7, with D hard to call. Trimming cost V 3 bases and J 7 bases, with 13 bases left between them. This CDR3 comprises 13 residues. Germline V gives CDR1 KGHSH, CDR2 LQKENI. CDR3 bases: TGTGCCAGCTCACCGGGGAACAGTGGTGAGCAGTACTTC. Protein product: CASSPGNSGEQYF. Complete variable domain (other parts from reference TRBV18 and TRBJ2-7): NAGVMQNPRHLVRRRGQEARLRCSPMKGHSHVYWYRQLPEEGLKFMVYLQKENIIDESGMPKERFSAEFPKEGPSILRIQQVVRGDSAAYFCASSPGNSGEQYFGPGTRLTVT.

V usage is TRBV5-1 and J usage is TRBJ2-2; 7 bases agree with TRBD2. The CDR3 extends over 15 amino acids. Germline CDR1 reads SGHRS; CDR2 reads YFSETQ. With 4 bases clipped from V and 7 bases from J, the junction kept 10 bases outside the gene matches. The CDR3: CASSPSGRENGELFF. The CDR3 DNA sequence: TGCGCCAGCAGCCCTTCAGGGCGGGAGAACGGGGAGCTGTTTTTT.

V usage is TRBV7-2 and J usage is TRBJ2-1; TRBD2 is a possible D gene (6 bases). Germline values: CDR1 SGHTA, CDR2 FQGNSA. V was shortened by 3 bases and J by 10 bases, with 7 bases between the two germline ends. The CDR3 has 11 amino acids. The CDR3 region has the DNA TGTGCCAGCAGCTTGACTAGGGAGCAGTTCTTC. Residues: CASSLTREQFF.

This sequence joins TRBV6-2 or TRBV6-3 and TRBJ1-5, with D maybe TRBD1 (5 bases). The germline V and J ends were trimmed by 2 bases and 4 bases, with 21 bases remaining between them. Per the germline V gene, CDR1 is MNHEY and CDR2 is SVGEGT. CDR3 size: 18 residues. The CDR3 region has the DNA TGTGCCAGCAGTTACGAGGGGAGGGTCCCCGTTTTAAATCAGCCCCAGCATTTT. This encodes CASSYEGRVPVLNQPQHF.

The CDR3 region is CASSSPGQGFQPQHF. CDR3 nucleotides: TGTGCCAGCAGTTCACCTGGACAGGGATTTCAGCCCCAGCATTTT. V and J are TRBV28 and TRBJ1-5, with 8 bases matching TRBD1. From germline, CDR1 is MDHEN and CDR2 SYDVKM. V was pared by 4 bases and J by 6 bases, with 8 bases of the junction left unmatched. CDR3 length: 15 amino acids.

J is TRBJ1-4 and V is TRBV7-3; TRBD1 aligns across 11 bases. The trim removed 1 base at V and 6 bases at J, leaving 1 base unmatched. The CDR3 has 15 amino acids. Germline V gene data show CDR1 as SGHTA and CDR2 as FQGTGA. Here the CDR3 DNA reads TGTGCCAGCAGCTTAAGGGGACAGGGGGATGAAAAACTGTTTTTT. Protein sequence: CASSLRGQGDEKLFF. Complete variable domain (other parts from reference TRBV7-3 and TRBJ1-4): GAGVSQTPSNKVTEKGKYVELRCDPISGHTALYWYRQSLGQGPEFLIYFQGTGAADDSGLPNDRFFAVRPEGSVSTLKIQRTERGDSAVYLCASSLRGQGDEKLFFGSGTQLSVL.

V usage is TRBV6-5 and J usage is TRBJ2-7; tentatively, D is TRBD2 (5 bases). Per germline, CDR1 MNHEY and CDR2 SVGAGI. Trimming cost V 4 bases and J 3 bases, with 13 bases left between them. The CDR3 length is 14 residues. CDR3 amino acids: CASSSATSIYEQYV. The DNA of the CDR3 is TGTGCCAGCAGTTCCGCCACTAGTATCTACGAGCAGTACGTC.

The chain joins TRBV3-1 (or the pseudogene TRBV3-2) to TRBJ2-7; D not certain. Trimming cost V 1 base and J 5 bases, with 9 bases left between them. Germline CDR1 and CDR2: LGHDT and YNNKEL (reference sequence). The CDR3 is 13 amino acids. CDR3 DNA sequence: TGTGCCAGCAGCCAAGCAGGTAGAAACGAGCAGTACTTC. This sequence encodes CASSQAGRNEQYF.

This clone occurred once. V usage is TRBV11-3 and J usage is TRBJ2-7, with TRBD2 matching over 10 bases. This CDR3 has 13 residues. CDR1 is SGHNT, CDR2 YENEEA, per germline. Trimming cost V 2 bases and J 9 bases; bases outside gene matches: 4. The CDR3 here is CASSLRLAGVQYF. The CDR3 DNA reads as TGTGCCAGCAGCTTAAGGCTAGCGGGAGTGCAGTACTTC.

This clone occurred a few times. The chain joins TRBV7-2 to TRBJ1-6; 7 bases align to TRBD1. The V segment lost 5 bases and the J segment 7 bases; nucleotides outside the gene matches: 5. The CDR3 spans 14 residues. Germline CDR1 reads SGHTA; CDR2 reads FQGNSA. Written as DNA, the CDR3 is TGTGCCAGCAGCAAGACAGGGAGGAATTCACCCCTCCACTTT. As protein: CASSKTGRNSPLHF. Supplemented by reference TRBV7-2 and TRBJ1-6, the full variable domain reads GAGVSQSPSNKVTEKGKDVELRCDPISGHTALYWYRQSLGQGLEFLIYFQGNSAPDKSGLPSDRFSAERTGGSVSTLTIQRTQQEDSAVYLCASSKTGRNSPLHFGNGTRLTVT.

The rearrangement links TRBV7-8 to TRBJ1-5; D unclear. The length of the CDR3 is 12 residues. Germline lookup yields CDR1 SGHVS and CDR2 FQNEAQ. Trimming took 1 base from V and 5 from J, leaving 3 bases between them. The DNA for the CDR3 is TGTGCCAGCAGCTTAGGGGATCAGCCCCAGCATTTT. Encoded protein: CASSLGDQPQHF.

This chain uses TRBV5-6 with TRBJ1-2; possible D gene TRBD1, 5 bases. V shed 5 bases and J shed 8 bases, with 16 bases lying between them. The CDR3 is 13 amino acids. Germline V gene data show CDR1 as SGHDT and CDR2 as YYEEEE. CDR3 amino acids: CASSFDRPAGYTF. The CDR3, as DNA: TGTGCCAGCAGTTTCGACAGACCGGCGGGCTACACCTTC.